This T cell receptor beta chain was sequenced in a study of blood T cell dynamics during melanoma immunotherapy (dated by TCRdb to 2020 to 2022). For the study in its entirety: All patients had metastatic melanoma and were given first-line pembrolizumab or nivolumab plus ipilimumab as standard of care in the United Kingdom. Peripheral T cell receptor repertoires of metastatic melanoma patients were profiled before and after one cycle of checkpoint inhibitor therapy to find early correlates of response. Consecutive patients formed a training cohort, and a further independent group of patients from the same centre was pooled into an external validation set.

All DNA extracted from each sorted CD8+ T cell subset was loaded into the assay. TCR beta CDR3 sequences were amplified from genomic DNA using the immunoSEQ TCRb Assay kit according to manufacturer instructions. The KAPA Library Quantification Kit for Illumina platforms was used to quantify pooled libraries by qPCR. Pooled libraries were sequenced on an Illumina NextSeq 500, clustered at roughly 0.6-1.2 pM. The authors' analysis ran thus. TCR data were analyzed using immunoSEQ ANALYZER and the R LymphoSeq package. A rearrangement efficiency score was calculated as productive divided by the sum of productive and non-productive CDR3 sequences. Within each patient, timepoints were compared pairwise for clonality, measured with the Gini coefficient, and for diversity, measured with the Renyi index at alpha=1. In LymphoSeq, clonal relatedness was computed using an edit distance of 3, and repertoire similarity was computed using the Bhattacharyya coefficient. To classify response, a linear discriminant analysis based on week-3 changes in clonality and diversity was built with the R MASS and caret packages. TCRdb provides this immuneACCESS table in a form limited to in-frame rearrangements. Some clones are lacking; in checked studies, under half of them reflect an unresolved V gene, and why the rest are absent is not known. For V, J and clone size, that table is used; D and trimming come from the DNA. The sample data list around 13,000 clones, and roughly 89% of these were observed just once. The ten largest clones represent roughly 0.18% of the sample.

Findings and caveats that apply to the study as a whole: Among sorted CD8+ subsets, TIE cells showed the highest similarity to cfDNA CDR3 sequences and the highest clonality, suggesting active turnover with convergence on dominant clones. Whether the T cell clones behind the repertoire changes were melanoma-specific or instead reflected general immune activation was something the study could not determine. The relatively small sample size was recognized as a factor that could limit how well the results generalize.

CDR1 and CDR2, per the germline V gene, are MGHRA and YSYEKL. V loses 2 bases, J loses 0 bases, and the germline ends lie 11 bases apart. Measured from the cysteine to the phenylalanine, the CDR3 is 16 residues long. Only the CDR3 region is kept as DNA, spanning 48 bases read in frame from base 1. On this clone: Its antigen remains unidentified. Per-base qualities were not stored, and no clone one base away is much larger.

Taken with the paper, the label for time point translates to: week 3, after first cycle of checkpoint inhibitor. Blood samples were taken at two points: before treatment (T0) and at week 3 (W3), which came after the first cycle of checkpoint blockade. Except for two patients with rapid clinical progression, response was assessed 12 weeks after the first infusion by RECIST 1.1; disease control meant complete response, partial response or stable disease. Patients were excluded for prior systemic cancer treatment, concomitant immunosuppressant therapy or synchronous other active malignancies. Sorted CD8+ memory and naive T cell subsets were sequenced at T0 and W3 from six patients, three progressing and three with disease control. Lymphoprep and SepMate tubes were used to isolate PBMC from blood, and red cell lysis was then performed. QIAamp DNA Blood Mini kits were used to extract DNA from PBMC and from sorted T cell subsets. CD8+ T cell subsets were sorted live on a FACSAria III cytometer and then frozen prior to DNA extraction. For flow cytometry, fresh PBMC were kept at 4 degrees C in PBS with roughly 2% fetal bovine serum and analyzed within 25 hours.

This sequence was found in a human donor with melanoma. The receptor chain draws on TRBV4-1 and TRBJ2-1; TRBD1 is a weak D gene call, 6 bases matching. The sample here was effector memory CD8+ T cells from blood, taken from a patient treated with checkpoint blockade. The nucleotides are TGCGCCAGCAGCCAATCGCCGGGACACTCCTACAATGAGCAGTTCTTC. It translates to CASSQSPGHSYNEQFF.